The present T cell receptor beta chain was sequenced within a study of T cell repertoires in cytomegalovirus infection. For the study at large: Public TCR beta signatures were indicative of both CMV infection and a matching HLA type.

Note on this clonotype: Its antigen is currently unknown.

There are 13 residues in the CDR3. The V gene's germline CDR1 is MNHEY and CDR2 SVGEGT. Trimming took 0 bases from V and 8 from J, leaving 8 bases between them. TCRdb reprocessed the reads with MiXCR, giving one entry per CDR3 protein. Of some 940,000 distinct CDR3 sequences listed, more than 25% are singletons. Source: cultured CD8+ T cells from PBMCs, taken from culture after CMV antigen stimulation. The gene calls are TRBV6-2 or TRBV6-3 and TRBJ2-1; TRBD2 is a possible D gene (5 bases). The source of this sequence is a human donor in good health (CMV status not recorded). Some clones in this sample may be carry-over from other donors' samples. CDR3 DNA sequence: TGTGCCAGCAGTTACTCGAGGGTATATGAGCAGTTCTTC. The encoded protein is CASSYSRVYEQFF.